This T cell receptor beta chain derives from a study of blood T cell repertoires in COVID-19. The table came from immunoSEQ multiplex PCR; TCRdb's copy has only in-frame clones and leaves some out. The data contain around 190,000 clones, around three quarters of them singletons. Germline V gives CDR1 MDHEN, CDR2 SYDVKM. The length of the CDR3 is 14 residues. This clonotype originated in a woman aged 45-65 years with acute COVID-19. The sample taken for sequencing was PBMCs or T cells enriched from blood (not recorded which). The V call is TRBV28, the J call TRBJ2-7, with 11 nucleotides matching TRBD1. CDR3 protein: CASSLWTGGSEQYV. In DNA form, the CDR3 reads TGTGCCAGCAGTCTATGGACAGGGGGCTCCGAGCAGTACGTC.